One sample yielded the 2 T cell receptor beta chains listed below, sequenced in a study of cytomegalovirus exposure and HLA in healthy donors. The primer mix had 60 Vbeta and 13 Jbeta primers. Clones were read by immunoSEQ multiplex PCR, and TCRdb kept only the in-frame ones, dropping some. The sample comprises 90,000 to 130,000 clones, 78% of which are singletons, and approximately 1.3% rests with the top ten. The sequenced material came from PBMCs. The receptors stem from a woman aged 30 to 39 in good health and CMV-seronegative.

This clone appeared a few times. The chain couples TRBV4-1 to TRBJ2-6; TRBD1 is a possible D gene (5 bases). CDR1 and CDR2 from the germline V gene are MGHRA and YSYEKL. The ends were cut back, 0 bases at V and 5 bases at J, with 11 bases in the middle. This CDR3 spans 16 amino acids. The CDR3 sequence: CASSQDWGARANVLTF. CDR3 in DNA: TGCGCCAGCAGCCAAGATTGGGGCGCTCGGGCCAACGTCCTGACTTTC.

V and J are TRBV4-3 and TRBJ2-5; TRBD1 is a possible D gene (6 bases). V lost 0 bases, J lost 2 bases, and 10 bases lay in between. The CDR3 totals 15 residues. The germline V gene has CDR1 LGHNA and CDR2 YSLEER. CDR3 bases: TGCGCCAGCAGCCAAGATCCTCAGGGGCAAGAGACCCAGTACTTC. It encodes CASSQDPQGQETQYF.